The 26 T cell receptor beta chains below were found in one sample sequenced in a study of blood T cell repertoires in COVID-19. Method: immunoSEQ multiplex PCR; TCRdb's copy keeps in-frame clones and lacks some. The sample consists of around 60,000 clones, about 91% of them appearing once. The sample comprised peripheral blood. These TCRs come from a man in his fifties or sixties with acute or convalescent COVID-19.

The gene calls are TRBV11-2 and TRBJ2-7; TRBD1 aligns across 7 bases. The CDR3 covers 14 residues. Germline V gene sequence: CDR1 SGHAT, CDR2 FQNNGV. V dropped 1 base and J dropped 7; count of bases not matched to a gene: 7. As DNA, the CDR3 is TGTGCCAGCAGCTTAGGTACAGGGGCTGTAGAGCAGTACTTC. It is translated as CASSLGTGAVEQYF.

This sequence joins TRBV11-2 and TRBJ2-7; 8 bases line up with TRBD1. CDR3 size: 15 residues. Germline V gene sequence: CDR1 SGHAT, CDR2 FQNNGV. The J segment lost 7 bases and the V segment lost 4 bases, leaving 12 bases of the junction unmatched. CDR3 sequence reads: CASSSLQGVGMEQYF. The CDR3 bases are TGTGCCAGCAGCTCTTTACAGGGGGTGGGGATGGAGCAGTACTTC.

The gene calls are TRBV15 and TRBJ2-3; a weak D match, TRBD1 (5 bases). Germline loops: CDR1 LNHNV, CDR2 YYDKDF (reference sequence). This CDR3 comprises 16 residues. With 3 bases removed from V and 1 base from J, the gap between germline ends came to 14 bases. The CDR3 reads CATSSRQGLGTDTQYF. Here the CDR3 DNA reads TGTGCCACCAGCAGTCGTCAGGGTTTAGGCACAGATACGCAGTATTTT.

This clone showed up just a few times. The rearrangement uses TRBV12-3 or TRBV12-4 and TRBJ1-2; D uncertain. This CDR3 has 12 amino acids. V was clipped by 7 bases and J by 6 bases, with 12 bases between them. The chain's CDR3 is CASIIAGNGYTF. The CDR3 DNA follows: TGTGCCAGCATCATTGCGGGTAATGGCTACACCTTC.

The V and J genes are TRBV14 and TRBJ2-1, with no clear D. The length of the CDR3 is 12 residues. V lost 4 bases to trimming and J lost 9 bases, with 10 bases between them. The germline CDR1 and CDR2 sequences are SGHDN and FVKESK. In DNA form, the CDR3 reads TGTGCCAGCAGCCTTGGAGTCTTTGAGCAGTTCTTC. It is translated as CASSLGVFEQFF.

This sequence joins TRBV4-3 and TRBJ2-3, with D perhaps matching TRBD1 (6 bases). Germline V gene data show CDR1 as LGHNA and CDR2 as YSLEER. The CDR3 consists of 19 residues. V was trimmed by 1 base and J by 2 bases, leaving 22 bases between them. CDR3 sequence (DNA): TGCGCCAGCAGCCAAGCCCCCCCAGGGGACATTCTAGTCACAGATACGCAGTATTTT. This encodes CASSQAPPGDILVTDTQYF.

The chain joins TRBV27 to TRBJ2-1; 9 positions agree with TRBD1. The CDR3 sequence is 15 residues long. With 4 bases clipped from V and 5 bases from J, the junction kept 6 bases outside the gene matches. Germline V gene lookup returns CDR1 MNHEY and CDR2 SMNVEV (reference sequence). This chain's CDR3 is CASSSNRGRNNEQFF. CDR3 bases: TGTGCCAGCAGTTCCAACAGGGGGCGAAACAATGAGCAGTTCTTC.

This clone showed up just once. V gene TRBV28 combines with J gene TRBJ1-2; D might be TRBD1 (5 bases). CDR3 length: 13 residues. Germline CDR1 reads MDHEN; CDR2 reads SYDVKM. V lost 9 bases to trimming and J lost 2 bases, with 13 bases between them. Here the CDR3 DNA reads TGTGCCAGTAAGGACACCGTAAACTATGGCTACACCTTC. Translation: CASKDTVNYGYTF.

V is TRBV5-1 and J is TRBJ2-1; tentatively, D is TRBD1 (6 bases). V lost 0 bases to trimming and J lost 8 bases, with 9 bases between them. CDR3 length equals 13 residues. Germline V gene lookup returns CDR1 SGHRS and CDR2 YFSETQ. CDR3 coding DNA: TGCGCCAGCAGCTTGGGGCAGGGGCATGAGCAGTTCTTC. Protein: CASSLGQGHEQFF.

The chain joins TRBV28 to TRBJ1-4, with D uncertain. Germline CDR1 is MDHEN and CDR2 is SYDVKM. This CDR3 contains 14 residues. The V end lost 5 bases, the J end lost 2 bases, and 9 bases lay between the germline ends. This CDR3 is CASSPAGTNEKLFF. Here the CDR3 DNA reads TGTGCCAGCAGTCCAGCGGGGACTAATGAAAAACTGTTTTTT.

This chain joins TRBV9 and TRBJ2-1, with TRBD2 matching over 9 bases. The CDR3 contains 16 residues. Germline CDR1 SGDLS, CDR2 YYNGEE. With 2 bases clipped from V and 6 bases from J, the junction kept 9 bases outside the gene matches. CDR3 nucleotide sequence: TGTGCCAGCAGCGTGACGACTAGCGGTACCTTCAATGAGCAGTTCTTC. Amino acid sequence: CASSVTTSGTFNEQFF.

In DNA, the CDR3 is TGTGCCACCGGGACAGGGGAATACGAGCAGTACTTC. This codes for CATGTGEYEQYF. This chain uses TRBV10-3 with TRBJ2-7, with 10 nucleotides matching TRBD1. V gave up 10 bases and J gave up 4 bases; unmatched junction bases: 4. The CDR3 totals 12 residues. Looked up from germline, CDR1 is ENHRY and CDR2 is SYGVKD.

V is TRBV6-5 and J is TRBJ1-5; D is undetermined. This CDR3 comprises 14 residues. Trimming pared 4 bases from V and 1 base from J, leaving 8 bases between. Germline V gene sequence: CDR1 MNHEY, CDR2 SVGAGI. The CDR3 is CASSFRESNQPQHF. The CDR3 DNA reads TGTGCCAGCAGTTTTCGGGAAAGCAATCAGCCCCAGCATTTT.

This clone showed up just a few times. This sequence joins TRBV11-2 and TRBJ1-6; D remains ambiguous. The CDR3 runs 14 residues. CDR1 and CDR2 (germline): SGHAT, FQNNGV. V was pared by 2 bases and J by 6 bases, with 8 bases between. CDR3 region: CASSLSSGNSPLHF. The DNA of the CDR3 is TGTGCCAGCAGCTTATCCAGTGGTAATTCACCCCTCCACTTT.

The chain combines TRBV7-2 with TRBJ2-1, with a tentative D call TRBD2 (6 bases). The V end was cut by 5 bases, the J end by 6 bases, with 17 bases between. Germline V gene sequence: CDR1 SGHTA, CDR2 FQGNSA. The length of the CDR3 is 15 residues. The CDR3 is CASSPPGRGFNEQFF. As DNA, the CDR3 is TGTGCCAGCAGCCCACCCGGGAGAGGTTTCAATGAGCAGTTCTTC. The complete variable domain, with remaining parts taken from reference TRBV7-2 and TRBJ2-1, reads GAGVSQSPSNKVTEKGKDVELRCDPISGHTALYWYRQSLGQGLEFLIYFQGNSAPDKSGLPSDRFSAERTGGSVSTLTIQRTQQEDSAVYLCASSPPGRGFNEQFFGPGTRLTVL.

The chain carries TRBV5-4 and TRBJ2-5; D is possibly TRBD2 (5 bases). CDR1 SGHNT and CDR2 YYREEE come from the germline V gene (reference sequence). V was trimmed by 4 bases and J by 3 bases, leaving 13 bases between them. The CDR3 sequence is 14 residues long. Here the CDR3 DNA reads TGTGCCAGCAGCCTCTCCCGGCGGGAAGAGACCCAGTACTTC. It translates to CASSLSRREETQYF. The full variable domain, its missing parts supplied by reference TRBV5-4 and TRBJ2-5, is ETGVTQSPTHLIKTRGQQVTLRCSSQSGHNTVSWYQQALGQGPQFIFQYYREEENGRGNFPPRFSGLQFPNYSSELNVNALELDDSALYLCASSLSRREETQYFGPGTRLLVL.

CDR3 sequence (DNA): TGTGCCAGCAGCTCCGACTCTAGCGCGGGGGTCAATGAGCAGTTCTTC. Translated, it gives CASSSDSSAGVNEQFF. This rearrangement joins TRBV27 to TRBJ2-1, with 7 nucleotides matching TRBD2. The CDR3 consists of 16 residues. Trimming took 6 bases from V and 6 from J; bases not matched to a gene: 14. Germline loops: CDR1 MNHEY, CDR2 SMNVEV (reference sequence).

The rearrangement links TRBV24-1 to TRBJ2-7, with 10 bases matching TRBD1. The germline V gene has CDR1 KGHDR and CDR2 SFDVKD. CDR3 length: 16 amino acids. Losses at the gene ends were 2 bases for V and 4 bases for J; bases not matched to a gene: 7. CDR3 protein: CATSDYHRDRGYEQYF. In nucleotides, the CDR3 is TGTGCCACCAGTGATTACCACCGGGACAGGGGTTACGAGCAGTACTTC.

V usage is TRBV28 and J usage is TRBJ2-3; 9 bases agree with TRBD1. The CDR3 consists of 13 residues. J lost 0 bases, V lost 8 bases, and 0 bases had no gene match. The germline V gene has CDR1 MDHEN and CDR2 SYDVKM. The CDR3 region has the DNA TGTGCCAGCGGACAGGGGAGCACAGATACGCAGTATTTT. Its protein is CASGQGSTDTQYF. The full variable domain, with the rest looked up from reference TRBV28 and TRBJ2-3, is DVKVTQSSRYLVKRTGEKVFLECVQDMDHENMFWYRQDPGLGLRLIYFSYDVKMKEKGDIPEGYSVSREKKERFSLILESASTNQTSMYLCASGQGSTDTQYFGPGTRLTVL.

In nucleotides, the CDR3 is TGTGCCAGCAGCTTAGCCCCAGTTGCAACTAATGAAAAACTGTTTTTT. It translates to CASSLAPVATNEKLFF. The V call is TRBV7-2, the J call TRBJ1-4, with D uncertain. The CDR3 sequence is 16 residues long. V lost 0 bases and J lost 0, with 8 bases in between. Looked up from germline, CDR1 is SGHTA and CDR2 is FQGNSA.

This chain links TRBV12-3 or TRBV12-4 with TRBJ2-7; D is undetermined. The CDR3 contains 12 residues. The germline V and J ends were trimmed by 5 bases and 9 bases, with 14 bases remaining between them. The CDR3 protein is CASSTPPDVQYF. CDR3 sequence (DNA): TGTGCCAGCAGTACACCCCCCGATGTGCAGTACTTC.

The chain carries TRBV9 and TRBJ2-7; 9 positions agree with TRBD1. The CDR3 is 14 amino acids. The V and J ends lost 4 bases and 1 base, in that order; junction bases with no gene match: 3. CDR1 and CDR2 (germline): SGDLS, YYNGEE. CDR3 in DNA: TGTGCCAGCAGCATAGGGACAGGGTCCTACGAGCAGTACTTC. It encodes CASSIGTGSYEQYF.

This rearrangement joins TRBV6-5 to TRBJ2-7, with D perhaps matching TRBD2 (5 bases). The CDR3 is 13 residues long. Trimming cost V 2 bases and J 3 bases, with 8 bases left between them. In germline, CDR1 is MNHEY, CDR2 SVGAGI. The CDR3 DNA reads TGTGCCAGCAGTTACGAGGGCGGCTACGAGCAGTACTTC. It is translated as CASSYEGGYEQYF.

This clone was picked up a small number of times. V usage is TRBV27 and J usage is TRBJ2-7; D might be TRBD2 (6 bases). Germline V CDR1 and CDR2: MNHEY, SMNVEV (reference sequence). Trimming cost V 8 bases and J 2 bases, with 19 bases left between them. There are 15 residues in the CDR3. The CDR3 loop is CASGRALALPYEQYF. The CDR3, as DNA: TGTGCCAGCGGTCGGGCGCTAGCGCTTCCCTACGAGCAGTACTTC.

This clone was recorded once. This chain links TRBV6-5 with TRBJ1-1; 7 bases align to TRBD1. The trim removed 6 bases at V and 4 bases at J, leaving 8 bases unmatched. Germline-derived CDR1 and CDR2 are MNHEY and SVGAGI. The CDR3 sequence is 14 residues long. The CDR3 region is CASRLTGLGTEAFF. The CDR3 DNA follows: TGTGCCAGCAGACTGACAGGGCTGGGCACTGAAGCTTTCTTT.

This rearrangement joins TRBV30 to TRBJ1-2; D may be TRBD1 (6 bases). V lost 5 bases and J lost 4, with 17 bases in between. The CDR3 is 14 residues long. The V gene's germline CDR1 is GTSNPN and CDR2 SVGIG (reference sequence). CDR3 DNA: TGTGCCTGGTCCGGGGGGCGCCGATTCTATGGCTACACCTTC. Translating gives CAWSGGRRFYGYTF.